Listed here are 30 T cell receptor beta chains from one sample, sequenced in a study of identical twins. TCRdb re-called the 5' RACE reads through MiXCR, storing one row per CDR3 protein. The data hold roughly 250,000 distinct CDR3 sequences, with approximately 7.9% observed a single time. This sample also belongs to another study, concerning yellow fever vaccine responses in identical twins.

The sample comprised CD8+ T cells sorted from blood. The receptors originated from a woman between 18 and 30 years old in good health.

This clonotype appeared many times. The chain couples TRBV7-9 to TRBJ2-7, with 12 bases matching TRBD2. The CDR3 runs to 15 residues. Germline V gives CDR1 SEHNR, CDR2 FQNEAQ (reference sequence). Trimming removed 5 bases from V and 4 bases from J; junction bases left unmatched: 6. CDR3 bases: TGTGCCAGCAGCGGAGGGACTAGCGGGCGTTACGAGCAGTACTTC. As protein: CASSGGTSGRYEQYF. Full variable domain (missing parts from reference TRBV7-9 and TRBJ2-7): DTGVSQNPRHKITKRGQNVTFRCDPISEHNRLYWYRQTLGQGPEFLTYFQNEAQLEKSRLLSDRFSAERPKGSFSTLEIQRTEQGDSAMYLCASSGGTSGRYEQYFGPGTRLTVT.

CDR3 DNA: TGTGCCAGCAGCCCACCAAGGATGGGGTTCAATGAGCAGTTCTTC. Its protein is CASSPPRMGFNEQFF. This sequence joins TRBV11-3 and TRBJ2-1; D gene ambiguous. From germline, CDR1 is SGHNT and CDR2 YENEEA. V shed 5 bases and J shed 6 bases, with 17 bases lying between them. This CDR3 comprises 15 residues.

The chain couples TRBV20-1 to TRBJ2-7; weak D call: TRBD1 (5 bases). Per the germline V gene, CDR1 is DFQATT and CDR2 is SNEGSKA (reference sequence). The CDR3 is 14 residues long. V lost 4 bases and J lost 2, with 15 bases in between. As DNA, the CDR3 is TGCAGTGCTACCCAGGGAAGTGAGGCCTACGAGCAGTACGTC. It translates to CSATQGSEAYEQYV.

Only a few counts were recorded for this clonotype. V usage is TRBV4-2 and J usage is TRBJ2-2, with a weak D call TRBD2 (5 bases). This CDR3 is built from 19 residues. Trimming pared 0 bases from V and 1 base from J, leaving 18 bases between. Germline assignment: CDR1 LGHNA and CDR2 YNFKEQ. In DNA form, the CDR3 reads TGTGCCAGCAGCCAAGATGGGCTAGCCACAATCGGGAACACCGGGGAGCTGTTTTTT. Translating it yields CASSQDGLATIGNTGELFF.

The chain links TRBV7-9 to TRBJ2-1; D might be TRBD1 (7 bases). CDR1 SEHNR and CDR2 FQNEAQ come from the germline V gene (reference sequence). V gave up 4 bases and J gave up 8 bases, with 21 bases separating them. The CDR3 spans 16 residues. This CDR3 reads CASSSPGQGGIYEQFF. The CDR3 DNA reads TGTGCCAGCAGCTCCCCTGGGCAGGGGGGTATCTATGAGCAGTTCTTC.

The V gene is TRBV19, the J gene TRBJ2-1; D possibly uses TRBD1 or TRBD2 (5 bases each). With 3 bases removed from V and 4 bases from J, the gap between germline ends came to 10 bases. The CDR3 consists of 14 residues. Germline CDR1 LNHDA, CDR2 SQIVND (reference sequence). The CDR3 loop is CASSIWDGYNEQFF. For the CDR3, the DNA is TGTGCCAGTAGTATTTGGGACGGATACAATGAGCAGTTCTTC.

This clonotype was recorded many times. The rearrangement joins TRBV7-9 to TRBJ2-1, with TRBD1 as a possible D gene (6 bases). Trimming removed 6 bases from V and 4 bases from J, with 22 bases in between. The CDR3 extends over 17 amino acids. CDR1 and CDR2 from the germline V gene are SEHNR and FQNEAQ (reference sequence). CDR3 nucleotides: TGTGCCAGCAGTTTTACAGGGATGGAGGCCCCTTACAATGAGCAGTTCTTC. Its translation: CASSFTGMEAPYNEQFF.

This clonotype was observed a few times. J is TRBJ2-1 and V is TRBV4-2; D could derive from TRBD1 or TRBD2 (5 bases each). This CDR3 spans 17 amino acids. Trimming cost V 1 base and J 4 bases, with 17 bases left between them. Germline CDR1 reads LGHNA; CDR2 reads YNFKEQ. The CDR3 bases are TGTGCCAGCAGCCAAGCGGGGCAGGGCCGGGGATACAATGAGCAGTTCTTC. Translating it yields CASSQAGQGRGYNEQFF.

This clonotype has more than one count but fewer than ten. The chain links TRBV9 to TRBJ2-5; 13 bases line up with TRBD2. The CDR3 spans 15 residues. Germline assignment: CDR1 SGDLS and CDR2 YYNGEE. Trimming at V came to 3 bases and at J to 4 bases, leaving 3 bases not matched to a gene. CDR3 in amino acids: CASSGGLAGLETQYF. CDR3 bases: TGTGCCAGCAGCGGGGGACTAGCGGGATTAGAGACCCAGTACTTC.

This clonotype has ten or more counts. The CDR3 DNA follows: TGTGCCAGCCCCCTAGCGGGAGGGGTTGAGCAGTTCTTC. It is translated as CASPLAGGVEQFF. The V gene is TRBV2, the J gene TRBJ2-1, with TRBD2 identical over 12 bases. The germline gives CDR1 SNHLY, CDR2 FYNNEI. The CDR3 length is 13 residues. With 8 bases clipped from V and 9 bases from J, the junction kept 5 bases outside the gene matches.

Note on this clonotype: This clone may be a read error of a much larger clone one base away. This chain joins TRBV5-6 and TRBJ2-7, with TRBD1 identical over 7 bases. Germline CDR1 is SGHDT and CDR2 is YYEEEE. The CDR3 is 12 residues long. V lost 4 bases and J lost 4; bases outside the gene matches: 2. The CDR3 region is CASSGTEYEQYF. The CDR3 nucleotides read TGTGCCAGCAGCGGGACAGAATACGAGCAGTACTTC.

This clonotype has a count of ten or more. This sequence joins TRBV5-1 and TRBJ2-7; D is possibly TRBD1 or TRBD2 (5 bases each). Germline CDR1 and CDR2: SGHRS and YFSETQ. This CDR3 region has 12 residues. V lost 4 bases and J lost 5, with 10 bases in between. CDR3: CASSRGADEQYF. CDR3 DNA: TGCGCCAGCAGCAGAGGGGCCGACGAGCAGTACTTC.

The chain joins TRBV7-9 to TRBJ2-1; 7 nucleotides line up with TRBD1. The germline V gene has CDR1 SEHNR and CDR2 FQNEAQ (reference sequence). V shed 6 bases and J 7 bases; nucleotides not matched to a gene: 6. The CDR3 totals 13 residues. The CDR3 bases are TGTGCCAGCAGAAGACAGGGTGGGAATGAGCAGTTCTTC. Translating gives CASRRQGGNEQFF.

This clonotype was seen many times. The chain combines TRBV5-1 with TRBJ2-1; 11 bases align to TRBD2. Germline trimming cut 7 bases from V and 6 bases from J; bases unmatched to any gene: 6. This CDR3 comprises 14 residues. Germline values: CDR1 SGHRS, CDR2 YFSETQ. CDR3 nucleotides: TGCGCCAGCTCGGGACTAGCGGCACCCAATGAGCAGTTCTTC. This translates into CASSGLAAPNEQFF.

This clonotype was seen just once. At one end, the junction sequence differs from germline, possibly due to a read error. The chain employs TRBV20-1 and TRBJ2-7, with D perhaps TRBD1 (6 bases). Germline CDR1 is DFQATT and CDR2 is SNEGSKA (reference sequence). This CDR3 region has 17 residues. Here the CDR3 DNA reads TGCTGTGCTAGAGACCCAAGACTGCAGGGGAACTCCTACGAGCAGTACTTC. Translating gives CCARDPRLQGNSYEQYF.

The chain is built from TRBV7-9 and TRBJ1-1, with unresolved D. Trimming pared 4 bases from V and 10 bases from J, leaving 19 bases between. Germline loops: CDR1 SEHNR, CDR2 FQNEAQ (reference sequence). The CDR3 is 14 amino acids. CDR3 protein: CASSWAEDRLRAFF. The CDR3 DNA follows: TGTGCCAGCAGCTGGGCAGAGGACCGCCTTAGAGCTTTCTTT.

This clonotype was recorded at least ten times. The chain uses TRBV5-1 and TRBJ2-2, with 10 bases that match TRBD1. Looked up from germline, CDR1 is SGHRS and CDR2 is YFSETQ. Germline trimming cut 4 bases from V and 6 bases from J; bases unmatched to any gene: 12. The CDR3 runs 17 residues. CDR3 amino acids: CASSQKKTGGGSGELFF. CDR3 coding DNA: TGCGCCAGCAGCCAAAAAAAGACAGGGGGCGGATCCGGGGAGCTGTTTTTT.

V usage is TRBV20-1 and J usage is TRBJ2-7, with TRBD1 matching over 8 bases. The V segment lost 0 bases and the J segment 2 bases; nucleotides outside the gene matches: 6. The CDR3 loop spans 15 amino acids. Germline lookup yields CDR1 DFQATT and CDR2 SNEGSKA (reference sequence). As DNA, the CDR3 is TGCAGTGCTAGAGATCCCAGGACAGGGACCTACGAGCAGTACGTC. This translates into CSARDPRTGTYEQYV.

The chain carries TRBV29-1 and TRBJ2-1; TRBD1 matches 8 bases. The CDR3 extends over 14 amino acids. CDR1 is SQVTM, CDR2 ANQGSEA, per germline. J was trimmed by 7 bases and V by 7 bases; bases with no gene match: 12. The DNA for the CDR3 is TGCAGCGCAGACGGGACAGGCGATATGAATGAGCAGTTCTTC. As protein: CSADGTGDMNEQFF.

This clonotype has just a few counts. The chain uses TRBV5-6 and TRBJ2-7; D may match TRBD1 or TRBD2 (6 bases each). V was trimmed by 2 bases and J by 4 bases, leaving 16 bases between them. Per germline, CDR1 SGHDT and CDR2 YYEEEE. This CDR3 comprises 15 residues. In DNA, the CDR3 is TGTGCCAGCAGCTTTTGGGGGGCCCCTGCTTACGAGCAGTACGTC. It yields the protein CASSFWGAPAYEQYV.

In its sample, this clonotype was seen many times. This rearrangement joins TRBV7-2 to TRBJ2-1, with D possibly TRBD2 on 5 matching bases. The V end lost 3 bases, the J end lost 4 bases, and 7 bases lay between the germline ends. The CDR3 sequence is 13 residues long. Germline assignment: CDR1 SGHTA and CDR2 FQGNSA. The DNA of the CDR3 is TGTGCCAGCAGCTTGTGGAGGTACAATGAGCAGTTCTTC. This codes for CASSLWRYNEQFF.

This clonotype was detected many times. The genes are TRBV6-1 and TRBJ2-1; 10 bases fit TRBD2. Germline lookup yields CDR1 MNHNS and CDR2 SASEGT. This CDR3 has 16 residues. Trimming removed 5 bases from V and 10 bases from J; junction bases left unmatched: 14. CDR3 bases: TGTGCCAGCAGTCCGTCCTTCCTAGCGGGAGAGTGGGAGCAGTTCTTC. Translation gives CASSPSFLAGEWEQFF.

This clonotype was picked up many times. The chain joins TRBV15 to TRBJ2-2, with D tentatively TRBD1 (6 bases). Trimming took 2 bases from V and 2 from J, leaving 12 bases between them. CDR3 length equals 16 residues. Germline V gives CDR1 LNHNV, CDR2 YYDKDF (reference sequence). The CDR3: CATSRNRADNTGELFF. The CDR3, as DNA: TGTGCCACCAGCAGAAACAGGGCAGATAACACCGGGGAGCTGTTTTTT.

This clonotype has more than one count but fewer than ten. The V gene is TRBV19, the J gene TRBJ2-3; D is ambiguous. Looked up from germline, CDR1 is LNHDA and CDR2 is SQIVND (reference sequence). This CDR3 has 12 residues. V was pared by 2 bases and J by 4 bases, with 4 bases between. CDR3 DNA: TGTGCCAGTAGTATAAGCGCAGATACGCAGTATTTT. Translation: CASSISADTQYF.

The chain uses TRBV12-5 and TRBJ1-5; D not certain. The CDR3 consists of 19 residues. Deletions cut 8 bases from V and 2 bases from J, with 28 bases between. The germline V gene has CDR1 LGHNT and CDR2 FRNRAP. The CDR3 loop is CASFNHQSYRGVGNQPQHF. The CDR3, as DNA: TGTGCTAGTTTCAACCACCAGTCCTACCGGGGTGTTGGCAATCAGCCCCAGCATTTT.

This chain uses TRBV28 with TRBJ2-7; D is undetermined. Germline V gene lookup returns CDR1 MDHEN and CDR2 SYDVKM. V lost 6 bases to trimming and J lost 1 base, with 10 bases between them. The CDR3 runs 13 residues. The chain's CDR3 is CASRSVRSYEQYF. The CDR3 DNA reads as TGTGCCAGCAGGTCGGTTAGGTCCTACGAGCAGTACTTC.

The chain employs TRBV2 and TRBJ1-1; D uncertain. The germline V gene encodes CDR1 SNHLY and CDR2 FYNNEI. V was cut by 2 bases and J by 6 bases, with 10 bases left in between. CDR3 length: 13 residues. CDR3 coding DNA: TGTGCCAGCAGTGAAAACTGGGGTTCTGAAGCTTTCTTT. It yields the protein CASSENWGSEAFF.

This clonotype was seen a handful of times. This rearrangement joins TRBV9 to TRBJ2-1; 9 bases map to TRBD1. Looked up from germline, CDR1 is SGDLS and CDR2 is YYNGEE. V trimming: 5 bases; J trimming: 6 bases; junction bases outside the gene matches: 9. The CDR3 loop spans 15 amino acids. CDR3 loop: CASRKGTGWINEQFF. The CDR3 coding sequence is TGTGCCAGCAGGAAAGGGACAGGGTGGATCAATGAGCAGTTCTTC.

This clonotype was detected ten times or more. The chain joins TRBV7-2 to TRBJ2-1; 7 bases align to TRBD2. CDR1 is SGHTA, CDR2 FQGNSA, per germline. CDR3 length equals 14 residues. V was pared by 5 bases and J by 5 bases, with 6 bases of the junction left unmatched. Here the CDR3 DNA reads TGTGCCAGCAGCCGTACTAGCGTAAACAATGAGCAGTTCTTC. Protein: CASSRTSVNNEQFF.

V is TRBV28 and J is TRBJ2-4; TRBD2 agrees at 10 bases. This CDR3 has 17 amino acids. The germline CDR1 and CDR2 sequences are MDHEN and SYDVKM. The V gene end was trimmed by 7 bases and the J gene end by 5 bases; junction bases not matched to a gene: 14. This CDR3 reads CASTFDLLAGEQNIQYF. The CDR3, as DNA: TGTGCCAGCACCTTCGATCTGCTAGCGGGAGAACAAAACATTCAGTACTTC. The full variable domain, in which reference TRBV28 and TRBJ2-4 provide the parts outside the CDR3, is DVKVTQSSRYLVKRTGEKVFLECVQDMDHENMFWYRQDPGLGLRLIYFSYDVKMKEKGDIPEGYSVSREKKERFSLILESASTNQTSMYLCASTFDLLAGEQNIQYFGAGTRLSVL.